This T cell receptor (beta chain) was captured by sequencing in a study of post-analysis software for immune sequencing data. Broader study findings: Diversity measured as normalized Chao1 was significantly lower in multiple sclerosis patients than in controls. Roughly five TRBV segments appeared more often in patients than in controls, and TRBV5-6, TRBV5-1 and TRBV20-1 were among these. Samples from one preparation batch, clustered by F measure, grouped strongly together.

The TCR beta cDNA libraries carried unique molecular identifiers. Researchers reported 400,000 to 600,000 cDNA molecules coming from about 0.98 to 11 million T cells. TCRdb re-derived calls from the PCR reads in MiXCR, one entry per CDR3 protein. The repertoire holds 450,000 or so distinct CDR3 sequences, with nearly 45% as singletons. This clonotype was counted a few times. No antigen is known for it. The V gene's germline CDR1 is DFQATT and CDR2 SNEGSKA (reference sequence). The CDR3 runs to 16 residues. Trimming took 2 bases from V and 2 from J; bases not matched to a gene: 7. The sequencing input was blood. The source of this sequence is a girl aged 5-17 years with multiple sclerosis. The chain is built from TRBV20-1 and TRBJ2-3; 10 bases are a match to TRBD2. The DNA of the CDR3 is TGCAGTGCTAGAAGCGGGAGGGCATCCGCCACAGATACGCAGTATTTT. Protein sequence: CSARSGRASATDTQYF.